This TCR beta chain was identified during a study of blood T cell repertoires in COVID-19. Study-level information: T cells, B-cell-depleted T cells, or PBMCs provided the cDNA or gDNA that served as material.

V gave up 4 bases and J gave up 3 bases, with 13 bases separating them. The CDR3 is 14 amino acids. CDR1 LNHNV and CDR2 YYDKDF come from the germline V gene (reference sequence). Sequenced by immunoSEQ multiplex PCR; TCRdb stores in-frame clones only, minus some. This sample has 150,000 to 200,000 clones, with over 75% found just once. The chain links TRBV15 to TRBJ2-7; a weak D match, TRBD1 (6 bases). The source of this sequence is a man aged 60 to 69 with active or convalescent COVID-19. The sample comprised peripheral blood. CDR3 bases: TGTGCCACCAGCACTTCGACAGGCCTCTACGAGCAGTACTTC. Translated: CATSTSTGLYEQYF.